This TCR beta chain was sequenced in a study of T cell responses to AZD1222 COVID-19 vaccine. The V and J ends lost 4 bases and 4 bases respectively, with 11 bases between them. The CDR3 sequence is 15 residues long. Germline CDR1 reads MDHEN; CDR2 reads SYDVKM. TCRdb keeps only in-frame clones here, not all; method: immunoSEQ multiplex PCR. The table shows 96,000 or so clones, with roughly 87% occurring only once. The source material was peripheral blood, sampled on day 0 of AZD1222 vaccination. The chain is built from TRBV28 and TRBJ2-6; the D gene could be TRBD1 or TRBD2 (5 bases each). The receptor was derived from an adult in good health. CDR3: CASSSGATGANVLTF. The CDR3 region has the DNA TGTGCCAGCAGTTCCGGGGCGACAGGGGCCAACGTCCTGACTTTC. The variable domain in full, with the rest retrieved from reference TRBV28 and TRBJ2-6, is DVKVTQSSRYLVKRTGEKVFLECVQDMDHENMFWYRQDPGLGLRLIYFSYDVKMKEKGDIPEGYSVSREKKERFSLILESASTNQTSMYLCASSSGATGANVLTFGAGSRLTVL.